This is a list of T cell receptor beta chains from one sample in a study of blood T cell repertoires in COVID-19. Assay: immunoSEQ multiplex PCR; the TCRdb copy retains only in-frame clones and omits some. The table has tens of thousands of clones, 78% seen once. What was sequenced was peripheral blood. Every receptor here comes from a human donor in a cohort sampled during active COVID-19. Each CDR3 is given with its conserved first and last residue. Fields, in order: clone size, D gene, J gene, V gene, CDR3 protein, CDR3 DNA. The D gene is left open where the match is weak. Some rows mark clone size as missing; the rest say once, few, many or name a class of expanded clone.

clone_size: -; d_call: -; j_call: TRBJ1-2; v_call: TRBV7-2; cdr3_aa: CASSLALNYGYTF; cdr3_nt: TGTGCCAGCAGCTTAGCCCTTAACTATGGCTACACCTTC
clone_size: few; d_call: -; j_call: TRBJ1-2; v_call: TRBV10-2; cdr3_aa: CASSVEGVGGRGYTF; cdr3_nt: TGCGCCAGCAGTGTGGAGGGAGTCGGGGGAAGAGGCTACACCTTC
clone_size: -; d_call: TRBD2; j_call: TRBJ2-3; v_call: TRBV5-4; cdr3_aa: CASSRFGTSGSADTQYF; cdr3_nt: TGTGCCAGCAGCCGATTTGGGACTAGCGGGAGTGCAGATACGCAGTATTTT
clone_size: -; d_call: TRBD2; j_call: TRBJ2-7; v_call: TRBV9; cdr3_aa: CASSGTRGYEQYF; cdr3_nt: TGTGCCAGCAGCGGGACTAGGGGATACGAGCAGTACTTC
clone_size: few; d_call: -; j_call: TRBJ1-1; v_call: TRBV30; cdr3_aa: CAWSQGKNTEAFF; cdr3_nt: TGTGCCTGGAGTCAGGGGAAGAACACTGAAGCTTTCTTT
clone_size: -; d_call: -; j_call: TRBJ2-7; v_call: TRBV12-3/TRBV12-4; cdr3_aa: CASSLGAGWEQYF; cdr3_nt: TGTGCCAGCAGTTTAGGGGCAGGGTGGGAGCAGTACTTC
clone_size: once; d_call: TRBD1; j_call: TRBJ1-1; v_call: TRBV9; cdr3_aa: CASSPRQGNTEAFF; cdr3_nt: TGTGCCAGCAGCCCGAGACAGGGCAACACTGAAGCTTTCTTT
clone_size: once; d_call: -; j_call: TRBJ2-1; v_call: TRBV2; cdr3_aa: CASSVETPDPSYNEQFF; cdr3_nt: TGTGCCAGCAGTGTGGAGACCCCCGACCCCTCCTACAATGAGCAGTTCTTC
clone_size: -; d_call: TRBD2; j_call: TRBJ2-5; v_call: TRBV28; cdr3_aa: CASYKSLRGKETQYF; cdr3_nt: TGTGCCAGCTACAAGTCATTGCGGGGGAAAGAGACCCAGTACTTC
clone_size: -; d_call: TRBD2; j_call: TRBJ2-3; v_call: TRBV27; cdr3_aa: CASPNSTLAGPPDTQYF; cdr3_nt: TGTGCCAGCCCGAATTCAACACTAGCGGGACCCCCAGATACGCAGTATTTT
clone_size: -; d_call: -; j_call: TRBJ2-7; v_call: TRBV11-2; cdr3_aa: CASSLDGTGSSHEQYF; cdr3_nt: TGTGCCAGCAGCTTAGACGGCACAGGGAGTTCCCACGAGCAGTACTTC
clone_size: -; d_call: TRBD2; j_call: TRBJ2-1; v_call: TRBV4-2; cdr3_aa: CASSQEVALAGLEGHNEQFF; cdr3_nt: TGTGCCAGCAGCCAAGAAGTGGCGCTAGCGGGCCTAGAGGGGCACAATGAGCAGTTCTTC
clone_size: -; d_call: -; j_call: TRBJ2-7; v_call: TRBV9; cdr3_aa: CASSVATASSYEQYF; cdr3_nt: TGTGCCAGCAGCGTAGCCACAGCCAGCTCCTACGAGCAGTACTTC
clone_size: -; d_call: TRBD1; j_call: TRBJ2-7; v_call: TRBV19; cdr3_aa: CASSLTGTGTYEQYF; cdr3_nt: TGTGCCAGTAGTCTAACCGGGACAGGAACCTACGAGCAGTACTTC
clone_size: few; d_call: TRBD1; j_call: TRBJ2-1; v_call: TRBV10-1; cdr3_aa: CASGTGHEQFF; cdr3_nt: TGCGCCAGTGGGACAGGGCATGAGCAGTTCTTC
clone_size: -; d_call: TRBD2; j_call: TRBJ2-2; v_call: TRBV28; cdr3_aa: CASSFRTSGSPGELFF; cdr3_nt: TGTGCCAGCAGTTTTCGGACTAGCGGGAGTCCCGGGGAGCTGTTTTTT
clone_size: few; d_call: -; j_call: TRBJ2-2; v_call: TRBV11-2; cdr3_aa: CASSPDSNTGELFF; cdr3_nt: TGTGCCAGCAGCCCGGACTCGAACACCGGGGAGCTGTTTTTT
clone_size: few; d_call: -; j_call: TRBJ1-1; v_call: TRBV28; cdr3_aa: CASSLMNTEAFF; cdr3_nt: TGTGCCAGCAGCCTTATGAACACTGAAGCTTTCTTT
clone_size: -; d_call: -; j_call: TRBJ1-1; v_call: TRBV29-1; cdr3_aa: CSVDRASTEAFF; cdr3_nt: TGCAGCGTTGACAGGGCGTCCACTGAAGCTTTCTTT
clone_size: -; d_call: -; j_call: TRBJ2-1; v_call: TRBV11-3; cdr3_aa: CASSPYGRRDVNEQFF; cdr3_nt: TGTGCCAGCAGCCCCTACGGACGGCGGGATGTGAATGAGCAGTTCTTC
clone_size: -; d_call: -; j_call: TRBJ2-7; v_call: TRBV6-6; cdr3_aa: CASSPSVSSYEQYF; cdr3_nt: TGTGCCAGCAGCCCCTCGGTTAGCTCCTACGAGCAGTACTTC
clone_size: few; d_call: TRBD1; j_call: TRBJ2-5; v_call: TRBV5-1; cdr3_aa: CASSGGQGIETQYF; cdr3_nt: TGCGCCAGCAGCGGAGGACAGGGAATCGAGACCCAGTACTTC
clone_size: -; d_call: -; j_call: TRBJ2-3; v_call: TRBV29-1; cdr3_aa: CSVGAGYSTDTQYF; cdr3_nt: TGCAGCGTTGGGGCCGGATATAGCACAGATACGCAGTATTTT
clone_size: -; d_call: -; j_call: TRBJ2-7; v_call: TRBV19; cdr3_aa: CASSPLAGPSYEQYF; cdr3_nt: TGTGCCAGTAGCCCTCTGGCAGGGCCCTCCTACGAGCAGTACTTC
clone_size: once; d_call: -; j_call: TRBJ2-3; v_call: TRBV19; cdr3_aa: CASSTQGDTQYF; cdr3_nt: TGTGCCAGTAGTACACAGGGAGATACGCAGTATTTT
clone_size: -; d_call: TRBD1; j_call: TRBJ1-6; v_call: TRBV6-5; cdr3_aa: CASRGQGARGSPLHF; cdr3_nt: TGTGCCAGCAGGGGACAGGGGGCGCGCGGTTCACCCCTCCACTTT
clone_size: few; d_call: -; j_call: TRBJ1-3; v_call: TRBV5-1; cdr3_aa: CASAQDSGNTIYF; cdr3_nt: TGCGCCAGCGCCCAGGACTCTGGAAACACCATATATTTT
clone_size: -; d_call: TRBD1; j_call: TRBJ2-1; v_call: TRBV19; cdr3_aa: CASSMGPTGGGGGYNEQFF; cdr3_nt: TGTGCCAGTAGTATGGGCCCAACAGGGGGCGGAGGGGGGTACAATGAGCAGTTCTTC